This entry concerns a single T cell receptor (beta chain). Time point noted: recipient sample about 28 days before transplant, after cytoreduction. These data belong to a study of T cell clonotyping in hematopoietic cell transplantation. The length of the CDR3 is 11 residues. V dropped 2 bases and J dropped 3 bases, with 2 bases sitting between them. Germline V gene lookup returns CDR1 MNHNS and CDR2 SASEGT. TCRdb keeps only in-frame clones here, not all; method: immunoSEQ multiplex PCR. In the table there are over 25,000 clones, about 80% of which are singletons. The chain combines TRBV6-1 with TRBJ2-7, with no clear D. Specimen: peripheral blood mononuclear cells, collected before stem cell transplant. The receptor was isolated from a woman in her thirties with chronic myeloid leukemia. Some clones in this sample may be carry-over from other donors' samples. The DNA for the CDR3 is TGTGCCAGCAGTGAAAACTACGAGCAGTACTTC. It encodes CASSENYEQYF.